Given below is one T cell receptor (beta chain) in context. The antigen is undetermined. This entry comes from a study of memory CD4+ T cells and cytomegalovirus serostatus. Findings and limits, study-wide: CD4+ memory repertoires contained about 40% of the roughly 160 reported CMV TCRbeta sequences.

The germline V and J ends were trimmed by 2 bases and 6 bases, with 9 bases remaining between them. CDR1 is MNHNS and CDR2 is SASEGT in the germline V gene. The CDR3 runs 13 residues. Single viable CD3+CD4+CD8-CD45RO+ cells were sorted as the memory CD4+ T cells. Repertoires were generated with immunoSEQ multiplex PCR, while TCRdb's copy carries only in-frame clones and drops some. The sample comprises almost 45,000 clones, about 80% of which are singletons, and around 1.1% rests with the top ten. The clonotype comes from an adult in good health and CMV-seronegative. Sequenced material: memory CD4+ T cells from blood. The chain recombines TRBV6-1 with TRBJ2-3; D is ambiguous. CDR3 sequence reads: CASSESGRDTQYF. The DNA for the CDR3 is TGTGCCAGCAGTGAATCAGGAAGGGATACGCAGTATTTT.